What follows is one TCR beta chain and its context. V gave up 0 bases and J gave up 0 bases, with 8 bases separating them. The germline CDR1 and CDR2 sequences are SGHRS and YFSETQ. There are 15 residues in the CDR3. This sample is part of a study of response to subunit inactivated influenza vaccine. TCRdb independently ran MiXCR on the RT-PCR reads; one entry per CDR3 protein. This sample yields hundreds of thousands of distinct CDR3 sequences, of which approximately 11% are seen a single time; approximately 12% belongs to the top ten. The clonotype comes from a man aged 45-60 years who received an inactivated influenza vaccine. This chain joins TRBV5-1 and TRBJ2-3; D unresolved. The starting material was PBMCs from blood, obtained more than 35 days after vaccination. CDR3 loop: CASSLGMGSTDTQYF. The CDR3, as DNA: TGCGCCAGCAGCTTGGGGATGGGGAGCACAGATACGCAGTATTTT.